This T cell receptor (beta chain) derives from a study of T cell responses to AZD1222 COVID-19 vaccine. For the study at large: Second-dose recipients at about 4 or about 12 weeks were treated as one pooled group.

Sequenced by immunoSEQ multiplex PCR; TCRdb stores in-frame clones only, minus some. Of around 170,000 clones listed, about 91% were seen once; the top ten hold 4.4%. Findings of the study overall: Clonal diversity was possibly underestimated; the donors were predominantly white British and more often female. In the spike-specific TCR repertoire, nearly half reportedly target unmutated variant regions.

In this sample, this clone turned up once. Its antigen is not identified. The CDR3 runs 16 residues. The TCR originated in an adult in good health. Sample: peripheral blood, taken on day 0 of AZD1222 vaccination. This chain uses TRBV21-1 with TRBJ2-5; the D call in the table, TRBD1, was not verified against the DNA. TRBV21-1 is a documented pseudogene. The CDR3 DNA follows: TGTGCCAGCAGACCCACAGGGGCCCCGTACCAAGAGACCCAGTACTTC. Translated, it gives CASRPTGAPYQETQYF.